A selection of T cell receptor beta chains follows, all from one sample in a study of blood T cell repertoires in COVID-19. Using immunoSEQ multiplex PCR, the repertoire was profiled, and TCRdb retains in-frame clones only, with some absent. This table has 13,000 to 15,000 clones, 80% to 90% appearing once. Input material: peripheral blood. The receptors come from a human donor in a cohort sampled during active COVID-19. CDR3s include the opening cysteine and the closing phenylalanine or tryptophan. A D gene is named only where the DNA matches it firmly. The size entry is marked missing in some rows and otherwise reads once, few, many or a size class.

>NA|TRBV27|NA|TRBJ2-3
TGTGCCAGCAGTTCTGAAGCCTCTCGTAGAGATACGCAGTATTTT
CASSSEASRRDTQYF
>NA|TRBV7-3|NA|TRBJ1-5
TGTGCCAGCAGCAGTGGACAGAGTTATCAGCCCCAGCATTTT
CASSSGQSYQPQHF
>NA|TRBV4-1|NA|TRBJ1-1
TGCGCCAGCAGCCAAGATGGAGGGAACACTGAAGCTTTCTTT
CASSQDGGNTEAFF
>NA|TRBV12-3/TRBV12-4|NA|TRBJ1-2
TGTGCCAGCAGTGCCAGGGGCTACTATGGCTACACCTTC
CASSARGYYGYTF
>NA|TRBV30|TRBD2|TRBJ2-5
TGTGCCTGGACGGCGGGGGGGAGCCAAGAGACCCAGTACTTC
CAWTAGGSQETQYF
>NA|TRBV19|NA|TRBJ2-2
TGTGCCAGTAGAGACAATTCGAACACCGGGGAGCTGTTTTTT
CASRDNSNTGELFF
>NA|TRBV5-1|NA|TRBJ1-3
TGCGCCAGCTCTCCTCCCTCTGGAAACACCATATATTTT
CASSPPSGNTIYF
>NA|TRBV19|TRBD1|TRBJ2-6
TGTGCCAGTAGTATGGAAACAGGGGCAGAGAGCTCTGGGGCCAACGTCCTGACTTTC
CASSMETGAESSGANVLTF
>NA|TRBV28|NA|TRBJ1-4
TGTGCCAGCAGTTCCTCGGGAGCCCGGGAGGAAAAACTGTTTTTT
CASSSSGAREEKLFF
>NA|TRBV4-3|NA|TRBJ1-3
TGCGCCAGCAGCCAAGATAGGGGCAGAGACTCTGGAAACACCATATATTTT
CASSQDRGRDSGNTIYF
>NA|TRBV6-1|TRBD2|TRBJ2-1
TGTGCCAGCAGTGTAGCGGGACTCTACAATGAGCAGTTCTTC
CASSVAGLYNEQFF
>NA|TRBV4-1|NA|TRBJ1-4
TGCGCCAGCAGCCAACCACTTTCGCGGGGTGAAAAACTGTTTTTT
CASSQPLSRGEKLFF
>NA|TRBV27|TRBD1|TRBJ1-1
TGTGCCAGCAGTCAGATGGGACAGGGAGTGAACACTGAAGCTTTCTTT
CASSQMGQGVNTEAFF
>NA|TRBV3-1/TRBV3-2|NA|TRBJ1-6
TGTGCCAGCAGCCAAGATAGGGGCCCCGGGTCTAATTCACCCCTCCACTTT
CASSQDRGPGSNSPLHF
>few|TRBV19|NA|TRBJ1-1
TGTGCCAGTGCCTGGGGGCGGATGAACACTGAAGCTTTCTTT
CASAWGRMNTEAFF
>NA|TRBV12-3/TRBV12-4|NA|TRBJ2-7
TGTGCCAGCAGTTCCGGGATGGGCGAGCAGTACTTC
CASSSGMGEQYF
>once|TRBV21-1|NA|TRBJ1-3
TGTGCCAGTTGGCTTCCTGGGGCCTCTGGAAACACCATATATTTT
CASWLPGASGNTIYF
>NA|TRBV27|NA|TRBJ2-6
TGTGCCAGCAGTACCAGGGGATCTGGGGCCAACGTCCTGACTTTC
CASSTRGSGANVLTF
>NA|TRBV28|NA|TRBJ1-5
TGTGCCAGCAGATCCGACAGTTATCAGCCCCAGCATTTT
CASRSDSYQPQHF
>NA|TRBV5-4|TRBD2|TRBJ2-2
TGTGCCAGCAGACCGTCGGGAGGCGGGGAGCTGTTTTTT
CASRPSGGGELFF
>few|TRBV19|NA|TRBJ1-5
TGTGCCAGTAGAAGGGGAAATCAGCCCCAGCATTTT
CASRRGNQPQHF
>NA|TRBV7-3|NA|TRBJ2-1
TGTGCCAGCAGCGCATCTAGCGCGAATGAGCAGTTCTTC
CASSASSANEQFF
>NA|TRBV11-3|NA|TRBJ2-5
TGTGCCAGCAGCTTAACAGGACCTGAGACCCAGTACTTC
CASSLTGPETQYF
>NA|TRBV20-1|TRBD2|TRBJ2-5
TGCAGTGCTAGTTTGGCTAGCGGGCTCCAAGAGACCCAGTACTTC
CSASLASGLQETQYF
>NA|TRBV9|TRBD1|TRBJ1-2
TGTGCCAGCAGCGTCGGGACAGGGGGACCAAATAACTATGGCTACACCTTC
CASSVGTGGPNNYGYTF
>NA|TRBV12-3/TRBV12-4|TRBD1|TRBJ2-7
TGTGCCAGCAGTTTCACCAGGGGGCGCGAGCAGTACTTC
CASSFTRGREQYF
>NA|TRBV18|NA|TRBJ2-2
TGTGCCACTGCGGTTGACCTTAACCGAATCGGGGAGCTGTTTTTT
CATAVDLNRIGELFF
>NA|TRBV29-1|NA|TRBJ2-5
TGCAGCGGGGCTAAAGAGACCCAGTACTTC
CSGAKETQYF
>NA|TRBV6-5|NA|TRBJ1-5
TGTGCCAGCAGAGACCGACAGCTCAGCAATCAGCCCCAGCATTTT
CASRDRQLSNQPQHF
>NA|TRBV3-1/TRBV3-2|NA|TRBJ2-3
TGTGCCAGCAGCCAACTCCCAGATACGCAGTATTTT
CASSQLPDTQYF
>few|TRBV19|NA|TRBJ2-1
TGTGCCAGTAGTCTGAGCTCCTACAATGAGCAGTTCTTC
CASSLSSYNEQFF
>NA|TRBV19|NA|TRBJ2-1
TGTGCCAGTAGTATGAGGGCAGTTACAAGCTATGAGCAGTTCTTC
CASSMRAVTSYEQFF
>once|TRBV19|TRBD1|TRBJ2-3
TGTGCCAGTAGTAATCAGGGGACAGGGACAGATACGCAGTATTTT
CASSNQGTGTDTQYF
>NA|TRBV28|NA|TRBJ1-3
TGTGCCAGCAGTTTGGCTGGGCTCTCTGGAAACACCATATATTTT
CASSLAGLSGNTIYF
>NA|TRBV23-1|NA|TRBJ1-2
TGCGCCAGCAGTCAAGCGTTAATCTCTAACTATGGCTACACCTTC
CASSQALISNYGYTF
>NA|TRBV5-5|TRBD2|TRBJ2-7
TGTGCCAGCAGCTTGGTGGCCCCAGCGGGGGAGCAGTACTTC
CASSLVAPAGEQYF
>NA|TRBV7-3|TRBD1|TRBJ1-1
TGTGCCAGCAGCTTTAGGGGGCCTAACACTGAAGCTTTCTTT
CASSFRGPNTEAFF
>once|TRBV19|NA|TRBJ1-1
TGTGCCAGTAGTCCACGGGGTCTTGAAGCTTTCTTT
CASSPRGLEAFF
>NA|TRBV27|NA|TRBJ2-5
TGTGCCAGCAGTTTATCCCAGGGGAGGGCAGAGACCCAGTACTTC
CASSLSQGRAETQYF
>once|TRBV28|NA|TRBJ2-7
TGTGCCAGCAGCCTCCGCGGGTTCTCCTACGAGCAGTACTTC
CASSLRGFSYEQYF
>NA|TRBV30|TRBD2|TRBJ2-5
TGTGCCCCCCGGGGGGGCCCCCAAGAGACCCAGTACTTC
CAPRGGPQETQYF
>NA|TRBV10-3|NA|TRBJ1-3
TGTGCCATCAGTGAGTTTGAGCTGAGCTCTGGAAACACCATATATTTT
CAISEFELSSGNTIYF
>NA|TRBV2|TRBD1|TRBJ1-4
TGTGCCAGCAGACAGGGGCAGAGTAATGAAAAACTGTTTTTT
CASRQGQSNEKLFF
>NA|TRBV5-1|TRBD2|TRBJ2-5
TGCGCCAGCAGCAGGGAGGGAGAGACCCAGTACTTC
CASSREGETQYF
>NA|TRBV4-1|TRBD2|TRBJ2-5
TGCGCCAGCAGCCAAGAGCCTCAAGGACTAGCTTCCGAGACCCAGTACTTC
CASSQEPQGLASETQYF
>NA|TRBV2|NA|TRBJ2-7
TGTGCCAGCAGTGATCAGGGGTACGAGCAGTACTTC
CASSDQGYEQYF
>NA|TRBV7-3|NA|TRBJ2-3
TGTGCCAGCAGCTCCTTCCCCACAGATACGCAGTATTTT
CASSSFPTDTQYF
>NA|TRBV7-9|NA|TRBJ1-5
TGTGCCAGCAGTAGGGGGGGCGGCAATCAGCCCCAGCATTTT
CASSRGGGNQPQHF
>NA|TRBV24-1|NA|TRBJ2-1
TGTGCCACCCGACAGGGAGGTGGAACCTACAATGAGCAGTTCTTC
CATRQGGGTYNEQFF
>NA|TRBV28|TRBD1|TRBJ2-1
TGTGCCAGCAGTGGCCGGGACAGGGGAAGGGATGAGCAGTTCTTC
CASSGRDRGRDEQFF
>NA|TRBV6-5|NA|TRBJ2-7
TGTGCCAGCAGTTACTCGACTGGTGGATCCTACGAGCAGTACTTC
CASSYSTGGSYEQYF
>NA|TRBV9|NA|TRBJ1-6
TGTGCCAGCAGCCAATCTGGACAGTATTCACCCCTCCACTTT
CASSQSGQYSPLHF
>NA|TRBV11-2|NA|TRBJ2-7
TGTGCCAGCAGCTTAACTCCCTACGAGCAGTACTTC
CASSLTPYEQYF
>NA|TRBV15|NA|TRBJ2-5
TGTGCCACCAGCAGAGTCATCACAAAACAAGAGACCCAGTACTTC
CATSRVITKQETQYF
>few|TRBV19|TRBD1|TRBJ1-5
TGTGCCAGTAGCACCGACAGGGTTCAGCCCCAGCATTTT
CASSTDRVQPQHF
>once|TRBV29-1|TRBD1|TRBJ1-4
TGCAGCGTTGAGACAGGGGTGAGAGAAAAACTGTTTTTT
CSVETGVREKLFF
>NA|TRBV29-1|NA|TRBJ2-7
TGCAGCGTTCTCTGGGAGGAGCAGTACTTC
CSVLWEEQYF
>once|TRBV7-9|NA|TRBJ1-1
TGTGCTGCAGCAGGGGACGGTAAATCCACTGAAGCTTTCTTT
CAAAGDGKSTEAFF
>NA|TRBV5-1|NA|TRBJ2-7
TGCGCCAGCAGCCTTGTCCAGACTACCTACGAGCAGTACTTC
CASSLVQTTYEQYF